The rows below give T cell receptor beta chains drawn from one sample of a study of cytomegalovirus exposure and HLA in healthy donors. The data were produced by immunoSEQ multiplex PCR, yet TCRdb's version contains in-frame clones alone and is incomplete. The repertoire holds 110,000 or so clones, approximately 90% seen once, with roughly 4% in the top ten. The sequenced sample consisted of PBMCs. The receptors here all came from a woman between 18 and 30 years old in good health and CMV-seropositive. CDR3s leave out the opening cysteine and the closing phenylalanine or tryptophan. The order of the fields is V gene, J gene, CDR3 protein.

V: TRBV19
J: TRBJ2-6
CDR3: ASSQSGANVLT

V: TRBV27
J: TRBJ2-7
CDR3: ASSLTGRPYEQY

V: TRBV27
J: TRBJ1-1
CDR3: ASSFQGSGAEAF

V: TRBV5-1
J: TRBJ2-5
CDR3: ASSSGREGRTQY

V: TRBV4-1
J: TRBJ1-1
CDR3: ASRRTGDTEAF

V: TRBV6-1
J: TRBJ2-5
CDR3: ASSEKTSGGAGKTQY

V: TRBV29-1
J: TRBJ1-1
CDR3: SATRTTGNTEAF

V: TRBV13
J: TRBJ2-3
CDR3: ASSPLSGGAGDTQY

V: TRBV4-1
J: TRBJ1-1
CDR3: ASSRVIGVKQAF

V: TRBV19
J: TRBJ2-7
CDR3: ASSIRRSWASEQY

V: TRBV5-5
J: TRBJ1-1
CDR3: ASSLAGQENTEAF

V: TRBV30
J: TRBJ2-2
CDR3: AWNRARYTGELF

V: TRBV4-2
J: TRBJ2-3
CDR3: ASSQSGTSLDTQY

V: TRBV5-1
J: TRBJ2-1
CDR3: ASSLGQNTYNEQF

V: TRBV2
J: TRBJ1-1
CDR3: ASSKLTGTGTEAF

V: TRBV2
J: TRBJ2-7
CDR3: ASSDSSYEQY

V: TRBV19
J: TRBJ2-5
CDR3: ASSIDGRGASGETQY

V: TRBV10-3
J: TRBJ1-2
CDR3: AITQDKNYGYT

V: TRBV4-1
J: TRBJ1-4
CDR3: ASSQILNEKLF

V: TRBV30
J: TRBJ1-5
CDR3: AWTGKGGNQPQH

V: TRBV28
J: TRBJ2-7
CDR3: ATTLGTGGSYEQY

V: TRBV7-3
J: TRBJ1-5
CDR3: ASSLYGNQPQH

V: TRBV7-9
J: TRBJ2-5
CDR3: ASSLGTGQETQY

V: TRBV6-5
J: TRBJ2-3
CDR3: ASSYSSSGSADTQY

V: TRBV28
J: TRBJ1-5
CDR3: ASSLPTGEVSQPQH

V: TRBV7-6
J: TRBJ2-7
CDR3: ASSLRREGPYEQY

V: TRBV4-2
J: TRBJ2-2
CDR3: ASSPGQISGGELF

V: TRBV12-5
J: TRBJ1-2
CDR3: ASGLAQGYGYT

V: TRBV6-5
J: TRBJ2-1
CDR3: ASSYSGPLRNNEQF

V: TRBV5-6
J: TRBJ2-7
CDR3: ASSNPGEQY

V: TRBV11-1
J: TRBJ1-1
CDR3: ASSSGANTEAF

V: TRBV27
J: TRBJ1-5
CDR3: ASSPRWGTGPQH

V: TRBV5-6
J: TRBJ2-7
CDR3: AGSPWPSYEQY

V: TRBV7-2
J: TRBJ2-7
CDR3: ASSSAGTGTYEQY

V: TRBV10-3
J: TRBJ1-2
CDR3: ATKTAGTNYGYT

V: TRBV7-9
J: TRBJ2-3
CDR3: ASSFQAGGAADTQY

V: TRBV4-1
J: TRBJ1-1
CDR3: ASSPIGTEAF

V: TRBV10-1
J: TRBJ1-2
CDR3: ASSESAGYGYT

V: TRBV9
J: TRBJ2-7
CDR3: ASRVPRRDRAYEQY

V: TRBV5-4
J: TRBJ2-1
CDR3: ASSSSASGEWGQF

V: TRBV29-1
J: TRBJ1-5
CDR3: SVAGQGNQPQH

V: TRBV6-5
J: TRBJ1-2
CDR3: ASRLDTFGYGYT

V: TRBV28
J: TRBJ1-3
CDR3: ASSFGGGTIY

V: TRBV2
J: TRBJ1-4
CDR3: ASRKGTVRNEKLF

V: TRBV28
J: TRBJ2-7
CDR3: ASRGLAATYEQY

V: TRBV15
J: TRBJ1-5
CDR3: ATTTGDNQPQH

V: TRBV6-5
J: TRBJ1-5
CDR3: ASSTDYSNQPQH

V: TRBV2
J: TRBJ1-1
CDR3: ASSEAVGGAEEAF

V: TRBV4-1
J: TRBJ1-1
CDR3: ASSNPLRNTEAF

V: TRBV7-9
J: TRBJ1-4
CDR3: ASSPLGGPEKLF

V: TRBV7-3
J: TRBJ2-3
CDR3: ASSLFSGRTDTQY

V: TRBV4-1
J: TRBJ1-5
CDR3: ASSQTDTGGQPQH

V: TRBV27
J: TRBJ2-3
CDR3: ASSLLESTDTQY

V: TRBV7-9
J: TRBJ2-7
CDR3: ASSGGFPTYEQY

V: TRBV18
J: TRBJ2-7
CDR3: ASSVGTSGSVSYEQY

V: TRBV7-6
J: TRBJ1-1
CDR3: ASSLGGMNTEAF

V: TRBV11-3
J: TRBJ2-5
CDR3: ASSLVSEETQY